One and the same sample provided the 17 T cell receptor beta chains below, sequenced in a study of neoadjuvant anti-PD-1 for oral cavity cancer. Assay: immunoSEQ multiplex PCR; the TCRdb copy retains only in-frame clones and omits some. The sample includes around 60,000 clones, approximately 79% seen only once; the top ten take 2.5% to 3%. The sequences come from PBMCs, collected before nivolumab (anti-PD-1) treatment. Receptor source: a person between 35 and 79 years old with oral cavity squamous cell carcinoma.

This clone was detected once. V and J are TRBV7-9 and TRBJ2-1; TRBD2 agrees at 11 bases. The V segment lost 8 bases and the J segment 7 bases; nucleotides outside the gene matches: 10. CDR3 length: 15 residues. From germline, CDR1 is SEHNR and CDR2 FQNEAQ (reference sequence). The CDR3 region has the DNA TGTGCCAGCGCCGCCGGGGCTAGCGGGAGGAATGAGCAGTTCTTC. Residues: CASAAGASGRNEQFF.

The gene calls are TRBV5-1 and TRBJ1-1, with 9 positions matching TRBD1. The CDR3 sequence is 13 residues long. V trimming: 0 bases; J trimming: 6 bases; junction bases outside the gene matches: 0. Germline V lookup: CDR1 SGHRS, CDR2 YFSETQ. CDR3 region: CASSLGQGAEAFF. CDR3 nucleotide sequence: TGCGCCAGCAGCTTGGGACAGGGGGCTGAAGCTTTCTTT.

The chain employs TRBV5-1 and TRBJ2-1, with a possible D match to TRBD1 (6 bases). Germline CDR1 SGHRS, CDR2 YFSETQ. V dropped 0 bases and J dropped 5 bases, with 12 bases sitting between them. This CDR3 has 15 amino acids. CDR3 region: CASSLAGAKNNEQFF. For the CDR3, the DNA is TGCGCCAGCAGCTTGGCAGGGGCAAAGAACAATGAGCAGTTCTTC. The whole variable domain, remainder taken from reference TRBV5-1 and TRBJ2-1, is KAGVTQTPRYLIKTRGQQVTLSCSPISGHRSVSWYQQTPGQGLQFLFEYFSETQRNKGNFPGRFSGRQFSNSRSEMNVSTLELGDSALYLCASSLAGAKNNEQFFGPGTRLTVL.

The CDR3 reads CASSVEGSTQYF. The CDR3 DNA reads as TGCGCCAGCAGCGTTGAGGGATCTACGCAGTATTTT. The genes are TRBV5-1 and TRBJ2-3; D is perhaps TRBD2 (5 bases). CDR3 length: 12 residues. The V end lost 4 bases, the J end lost 8 bases, and 11 bases lay between the germline ends. Germline lookup yields CDR1 SGHRS and CDR2 YFSETQ.

The sample holds one count of this clone. The V gene is TRBV28, the J gene TRBJ1-4, with 7 bases matching TRBD1. Germline V CDR1 and CDR2: MDHEN, SYDVKM. The CDR3 has 15 residues. J gave up 3 bases and V 5 bases, and 6 bases lay outside the gene matches. The CDR3 coding sequence is TGTGCCAGCAGTCAACCGGGACAGCCTAATGAAAAACTGTTTTTT. Amino acid sequence: CASSQPGQPNEKLFF.

The chain is built from TRBV5-1 and TRBJ1-1; 8 bases align to TRBD1. The length of the CDR3 is 15 residues. V lost 0 bases to trimming and J lost 6 bases; unmatched junction nucleotides: 7. CDR1 SGHRS and CDR2 YFSETQ come from the germline V gene. This chain's CDR3 is CASSLDQGARAEAFF. CDR3 DNA sequence: TGCGCCAGCAGCTTGGACCAGGGGGCGCGGGCTGAAGCTTTCTTT.

The rearrangement uses TRBV6-4 and TRBJ1-2, with D perhaps matching TRBD1 (6 bases). This CDR3 region has 15 residues. V gave up 2 bases and J gave up 4 bases, with 14 bases separating them. Germline V CDR1 and CDR2: MRHNA, SNTAGT. The CDR3 bases are TGTGCCAGCAGTGACCCGGCCGGGACATCCTATGGCTACACCTTC. This translates into CASSDPAGTSYGYTF.

In this sample, this clone turned up a few times. The junction differs from germline at one of its ends, possibly a read error. The chain joins TRBV7-7 to TRBJ2-2; TRBD1 agrees at 7 bases. Germline assignment: CDR1 SSHAT and CDR2 FNYEAQ (reference sequence). CDR3 length equals 18 residues. Here the CDR3 reads CASSLSKLGQLNTGELFF. CDR3 DNA sequence: TGTGCTAGCAGCTTAAGCAAGCTGGGACAGCTTAACACCGGGGAGCTGTTTTTT.

The chain links TRBV5-4 to TRBJ2-2, with a tentative D call TRBD1 (5 bases). V lost 4 bases and J lost 3, with 13 bases in between. The length of the CDR3 is 15 residues. CDR1 is SGHNT, CDR2 YYREEE, per germline (reference sequence). This CDR3 reads CASSPKGVDTGELFF. Here the CDR3 DNA reads TGTGCCAGCAGCCCAAAAGGGGTGGACACCGGGGAGCTGTTTTTT.

As DNA, the CDR3 is TGCGCCAGCAGCTTTGACGGGCCCTATAATTCACCCCTCCACTTT. It encodes CASSFDGPYNSPLHF. The genes are TRBV5-1 and TRBJ1-6, with unresolved D. The CDR3 runs 15 residues. Germline V gene sequence: CDR1 SGHRS, CDR2 YFSETQ. Trimming stripped 2 bases from V and 2 bases from J, with 8 bases between.

The V call is TRBV4-2, the J call TRBJ2-6; D is ambiguous. This CDR3 spans 16 amino acids. Deletions cut 0 bases from V and 0 bases from J, with 6 bases between. Germline loops: CDR1 LGHNA, CDR2 YNFKEQ. The CDR3 DNA sequence: TGTGCCAGCAGCCAAGAAACGGGCTCTGGGGCCAACGTCCTGACTTTC. Translated: CASSQETGSGANVLTF.

This clone has a handful of counts. V and J are TRBV25-1 and TRBJ1-5; no clear D. Germline-derived CDR1 and CDR2 are MGHDK and SYGVNS. V was clipped by 4 bases and J by 4 bases, with 8 bases between them. This CDR3 contains 13 residues. The CDR3 loop is CASSGLGNQPQHF. CDR3 DNA sequence: TGTGCCAGCAGTGGATTGGGGAATCAGCCCCAGCATTTT.

The rearrangement uses TRBV5-5 and TRBJ2-7; D not certain. This CDR3 spans 13 amino acids. Trimming removed 9 bases from V and 4 bases from J, with 17 bases in between. Germline values: CDR1 SGHKS, CDR2 YYEKEE (reference sequence). CDR3 sequence reads: CATRVATDYEQYF. The CDR3 DNA reads as TGTGCCACGCGTGTGGCTACGGATTACGAGCAGTACTTC.

There are many counts of this clone. This sequence joins TRBV5-5 and TRBJ2-1; perhaps TRBD2 as D (5 bases). CDR1 is SGHKS and CDR2 is YYEKEE in the germline V gene (reference sequence). V was shortened by 4 bases and J by 6 bases, with 8 bases between the two germline ends. The CDR3 runs to 12 residues. The chain's CDR3 is CASSAGRNEQFF. The DNA of the CDR3 is TGTGCCAGCAGCGCGGGCCGCAATGAGCAGTTCTTC.

This sequence joins TRBV11-2 and TRBJ2-1; 9 nucleotides match TRBD2. Germline V gives CDR1 SGHAT, CDR2 FQNNGV. V trimming: 5 bases; J trimming: 9 bases; junction bases outside the gene matches: 2. The CDR3 spans 12 residues. The CDR3, as DNA: TGTGCCAGCAGCCCGACTAGCGGTGAGCAGTTCTTC. Translated: CASSPTSGEQFF.

V is TRBV15 and J is TRBJ2-2; D is unresolved. CDR1 LNHNV and CDR2 YYDKDF come from the germline V gene (reference sequence). The V end was cut by 0 bases, the J end by 5 bases, with 4 bases between. This CDR3 is built from 13 residues. The chain's CDR3 is CATSRDGTGELFF. The CDR3 DNA reads as TGTGCCACCAGCAGAGACGGGACCGGGGAGCTGTTTTTT.

Turning to this clone: Additional DNA sequences in this sample encode the identical CDR3. This sequence joins TRBV30 and TRBJ1-5; 7 positions agree with TRBD1. CDR3 size: 15 residues. In germline, CDR1 is GTSNPN, CDR2 SVGIG (reference sequence). V lost 2 bases, J lost 3 bases, and 7 bases stayed unmatched. In DNA form, the CDR3 reads TGTGCCTGGAGTTTTCCGGGACAGTTCAATCAGCCCCAGCATTTT. It encodes CAWSFPGQFNQPQHF.